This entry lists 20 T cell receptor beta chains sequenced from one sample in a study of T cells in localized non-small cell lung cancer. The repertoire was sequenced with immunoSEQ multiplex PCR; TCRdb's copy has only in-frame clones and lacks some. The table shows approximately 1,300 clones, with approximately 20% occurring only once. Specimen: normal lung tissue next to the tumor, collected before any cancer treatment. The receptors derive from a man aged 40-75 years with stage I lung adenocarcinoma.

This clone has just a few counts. The CDR3 loop is CASSFEGQIGEKLFF. CDR3 nucleotide sequence: TGTGCCAGCAGCTTCGAGGGACAGATTGGCGAAAAACTGTTTTTT. The chain couples TRBV11-3 to TRBJ1-4; 7 bases agree with TRBD1. The ends lost 3 bases at V and 8 bases at J; junction bases unmatched: 9. This CDR3 is built from 15 residues. Germline assignment: CDR1 SGHNT and CDR2 YENEEA.

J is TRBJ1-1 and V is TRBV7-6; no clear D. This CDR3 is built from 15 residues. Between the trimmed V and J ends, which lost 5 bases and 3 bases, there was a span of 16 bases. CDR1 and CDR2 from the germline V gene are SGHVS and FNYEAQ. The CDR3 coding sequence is TGTGCCAGCAGCCCCCGGGGAGGGTGGGACACTGAAGCTTTCTTT. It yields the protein CASSPRGGWDTEAFF.

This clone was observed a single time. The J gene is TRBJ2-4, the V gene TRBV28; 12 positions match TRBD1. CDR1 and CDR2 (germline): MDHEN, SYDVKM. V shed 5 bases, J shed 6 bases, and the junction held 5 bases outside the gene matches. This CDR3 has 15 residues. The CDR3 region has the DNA TGTGCCAGCAGTGGGGACAGGGGGCGGCGAAACATTCAGTACTTC. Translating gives CASSGDRGRRNIQYF.

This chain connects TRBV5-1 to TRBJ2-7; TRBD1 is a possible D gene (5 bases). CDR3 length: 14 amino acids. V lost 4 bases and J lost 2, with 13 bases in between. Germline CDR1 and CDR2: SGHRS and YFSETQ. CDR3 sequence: CASSPRQSTYEQYF. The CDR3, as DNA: TGCGCCAGCAGCCCCCGACAGTCTACCTACGAGCAGTACTTC.

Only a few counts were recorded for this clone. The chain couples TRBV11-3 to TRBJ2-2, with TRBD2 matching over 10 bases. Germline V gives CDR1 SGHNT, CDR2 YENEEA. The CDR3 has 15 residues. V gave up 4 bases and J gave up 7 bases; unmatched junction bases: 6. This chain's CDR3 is CASSSVSSGSGELFF. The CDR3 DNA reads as TGTGCCAGCAGCTCAGTTTCTAGCGGGAGCGGGGAGCTGTTTTTT.

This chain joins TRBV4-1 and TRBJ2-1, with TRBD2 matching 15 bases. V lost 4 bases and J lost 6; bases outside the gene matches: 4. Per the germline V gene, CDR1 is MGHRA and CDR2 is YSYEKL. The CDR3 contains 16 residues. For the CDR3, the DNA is TGCGCCAGCAGCCCACCGGGACTAGCGGGAGGCAATGAGCAGTTCTTC. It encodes CASSPPGLAGGNEQFF.

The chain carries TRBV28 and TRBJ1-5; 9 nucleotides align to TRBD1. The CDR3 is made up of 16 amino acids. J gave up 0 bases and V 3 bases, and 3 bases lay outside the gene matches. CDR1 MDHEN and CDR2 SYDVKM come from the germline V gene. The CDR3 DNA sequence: TGTGCCAGCAGTTTTTGGACAGGGGTTAGCAATCAGCCCCAGCATTTT. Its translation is CASSFWTGVSNQPQHF.

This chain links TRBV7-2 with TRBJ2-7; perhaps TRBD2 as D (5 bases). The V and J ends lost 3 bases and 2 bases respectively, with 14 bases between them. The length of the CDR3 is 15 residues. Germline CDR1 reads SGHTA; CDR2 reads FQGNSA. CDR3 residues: CASSLFAGGAYEQYF. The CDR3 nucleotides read TGTGCCAGCAGCTTGTTCGCGGGTGGGGCCTACGAGCAGTACTTC.

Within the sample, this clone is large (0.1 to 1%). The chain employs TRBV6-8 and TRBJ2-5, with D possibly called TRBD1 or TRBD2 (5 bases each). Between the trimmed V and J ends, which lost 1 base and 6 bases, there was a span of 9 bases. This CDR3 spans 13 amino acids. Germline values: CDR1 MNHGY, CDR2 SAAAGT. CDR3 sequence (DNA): TGTGCCAGCAGTTACTTTCAGGGACAGACCCAGTACTTC. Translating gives CASSYFQGQTQYF.

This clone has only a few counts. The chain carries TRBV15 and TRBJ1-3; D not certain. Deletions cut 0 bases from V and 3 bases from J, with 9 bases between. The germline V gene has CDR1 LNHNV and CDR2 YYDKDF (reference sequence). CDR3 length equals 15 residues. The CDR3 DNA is TGTGCCACCAGCAGAGATAGCGGGAGTGGAAACACCATATATTTT. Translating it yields CATSRDSGSGNTIYF.

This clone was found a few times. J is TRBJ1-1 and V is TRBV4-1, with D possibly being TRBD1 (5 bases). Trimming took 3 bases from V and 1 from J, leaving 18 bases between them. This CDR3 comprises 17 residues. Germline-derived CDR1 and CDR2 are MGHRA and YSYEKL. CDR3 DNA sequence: TGCGCCAGCAGCCAGATATGGGGGACCGATCGGAACACTGAAGCTTTCTTT. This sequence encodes CASSQIWGTDRNTEAFF.

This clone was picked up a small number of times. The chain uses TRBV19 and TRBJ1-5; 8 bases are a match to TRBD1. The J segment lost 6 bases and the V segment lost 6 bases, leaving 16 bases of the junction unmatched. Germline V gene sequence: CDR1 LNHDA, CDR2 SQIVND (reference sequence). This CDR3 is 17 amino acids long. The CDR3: CASSRWGGQGAGQPQHF. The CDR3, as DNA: TGTGCCAGTAGCCGTTGGGGGGGGCAGGGGGCCGGTCAGCCCCAGCATTTT.

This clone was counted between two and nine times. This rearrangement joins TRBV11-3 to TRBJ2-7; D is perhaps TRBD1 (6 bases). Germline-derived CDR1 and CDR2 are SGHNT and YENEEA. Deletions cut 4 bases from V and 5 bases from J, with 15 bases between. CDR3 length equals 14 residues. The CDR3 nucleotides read TGTGCCAGCAGCTCCCCCACAGGGTTCCACGAGCAGTACTTC. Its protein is CASSSPTGFHEQYF.

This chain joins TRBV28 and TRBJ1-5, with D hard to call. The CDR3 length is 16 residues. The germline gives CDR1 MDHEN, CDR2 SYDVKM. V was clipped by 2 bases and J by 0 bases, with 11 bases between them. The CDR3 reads CASSLTSSTSNQPQHF. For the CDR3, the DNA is TGTGCCAGCAGTTTAACTTCAAGTACTAGCAATCAGCCCCAGCATTTT.

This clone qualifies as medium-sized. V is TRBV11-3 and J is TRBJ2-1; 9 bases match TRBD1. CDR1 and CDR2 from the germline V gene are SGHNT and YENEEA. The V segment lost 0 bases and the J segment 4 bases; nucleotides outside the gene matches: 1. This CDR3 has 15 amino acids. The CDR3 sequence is CASSLDGTGYNEQFF. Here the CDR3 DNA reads TGTGCCAGCAGCTTAGATGGGACAGGGTACAATGAGCAGTTCTTC.

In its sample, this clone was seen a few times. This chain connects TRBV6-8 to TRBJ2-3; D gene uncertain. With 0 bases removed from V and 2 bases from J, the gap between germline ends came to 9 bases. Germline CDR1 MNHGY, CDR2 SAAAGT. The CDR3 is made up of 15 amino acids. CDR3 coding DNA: TGTGCCAGCAGTTACTCGGGCCGGACCACAGATACGCAGTATTTT. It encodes CASSYSGRTTDTQYF.

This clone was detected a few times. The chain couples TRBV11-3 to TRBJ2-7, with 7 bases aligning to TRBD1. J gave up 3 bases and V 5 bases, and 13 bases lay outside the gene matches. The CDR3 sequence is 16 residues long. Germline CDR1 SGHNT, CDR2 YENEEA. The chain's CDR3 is CASSHTPPGQNYEQYF. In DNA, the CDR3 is TGTGCCAGCAGCCATACCCCGCCGGGACAGAACTACGAGCAGTACTTC.

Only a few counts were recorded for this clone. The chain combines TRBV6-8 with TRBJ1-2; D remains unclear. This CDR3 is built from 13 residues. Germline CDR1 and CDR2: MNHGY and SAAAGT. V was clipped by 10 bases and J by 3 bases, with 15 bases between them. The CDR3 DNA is TGTGCCACCAACCCCTTCTCGGACTATGGCTACACCTTC. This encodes CATNPFSDYGYTF.

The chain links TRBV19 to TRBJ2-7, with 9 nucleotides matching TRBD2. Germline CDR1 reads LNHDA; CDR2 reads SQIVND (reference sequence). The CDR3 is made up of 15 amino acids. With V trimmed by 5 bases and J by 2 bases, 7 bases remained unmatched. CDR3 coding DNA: TGTGCCAGTAGTTCCCAGACTAGCGGACCCTACGAGCAGTACTTC. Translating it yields CASSSQTSGPYEQYF.

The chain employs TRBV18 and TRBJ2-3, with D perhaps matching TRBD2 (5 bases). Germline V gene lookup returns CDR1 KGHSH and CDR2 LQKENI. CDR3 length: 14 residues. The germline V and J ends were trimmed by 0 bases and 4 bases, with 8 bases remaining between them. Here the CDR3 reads CASSPPNGADTQYF. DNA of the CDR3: TGTGCCAGCTCACCACCCAACGGGGCAGATACGCAGTATTTT.